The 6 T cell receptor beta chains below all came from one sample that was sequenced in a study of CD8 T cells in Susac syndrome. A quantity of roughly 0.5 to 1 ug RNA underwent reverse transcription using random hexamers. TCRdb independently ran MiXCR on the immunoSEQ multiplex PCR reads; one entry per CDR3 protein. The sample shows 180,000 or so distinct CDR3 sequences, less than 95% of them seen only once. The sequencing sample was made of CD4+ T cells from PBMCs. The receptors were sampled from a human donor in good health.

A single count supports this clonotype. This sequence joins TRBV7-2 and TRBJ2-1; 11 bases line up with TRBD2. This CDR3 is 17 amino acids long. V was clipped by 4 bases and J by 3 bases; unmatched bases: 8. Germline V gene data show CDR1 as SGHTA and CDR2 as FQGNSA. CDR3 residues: CASSSPRGLAVYNEQFF. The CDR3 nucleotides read TGTGCCAGCAGCTCCCCTAGGGGACTAGCGGTCTACAATGAGCAGTTCTTC. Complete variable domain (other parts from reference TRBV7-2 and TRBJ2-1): GAGVSQSPSNKVTEKGKDVELRCDPISGHTALYWYRQSLGQGLEFLIYFQGNSAPDKSGLPSDRFSAERTGGSVSTLTIQRTQQEDSAVYLCASSSPRGLAVYNEQFFGPGTRLTVL.

In nucleotides, the CDR3 is TGCGCCAGCAGCCACTTAACAAGGAACACTGAAGCTTTCTTT. Encoded protein: CASSHLTRNTEAFF. The rearrangement joins TRBV4-1 to TRBJ1-1; D is unresolved. The length of the CDR3 is 14 residues. Looked up from germline, CDR1 is MGHRA and CDR2 is YSYEKL. V lost 3 bases and J 1 base, leaving 9 bases between the germline ends.

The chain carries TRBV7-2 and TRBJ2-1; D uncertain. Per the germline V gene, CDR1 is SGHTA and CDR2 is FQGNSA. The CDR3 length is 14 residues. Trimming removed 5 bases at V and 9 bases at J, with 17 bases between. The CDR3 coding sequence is TGTGCCAGCAGCGACAATCGACCAGTGGGTGAGCAGTTCTTC. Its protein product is CASSDNRPVGEQFF. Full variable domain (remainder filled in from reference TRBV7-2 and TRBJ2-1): GAGVSQSPSNKVTEKGKDVELRCDPISGHTALYWYRQSLGQGLEFLIYFQGNSAPDKSGLPSDRFSAERTGGSVSTLTIQRTQQEDSAVYLCASSDNRPVGEQFFGPGTRLTVL.

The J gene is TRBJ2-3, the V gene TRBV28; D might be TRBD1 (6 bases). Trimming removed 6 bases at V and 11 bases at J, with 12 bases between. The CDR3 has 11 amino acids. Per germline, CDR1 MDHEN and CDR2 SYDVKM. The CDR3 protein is CASRNTGQQYF. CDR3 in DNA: TGTGCCAGCAGGAATACGGGACAGCAGTATTTT.

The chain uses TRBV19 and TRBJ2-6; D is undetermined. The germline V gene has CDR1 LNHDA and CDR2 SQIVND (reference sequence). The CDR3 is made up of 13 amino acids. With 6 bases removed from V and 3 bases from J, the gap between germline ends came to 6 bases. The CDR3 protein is CASRTYGANVLTF. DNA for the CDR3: TGTGCCAGTAGGACCTATGGGGCCAACGTCCTGACTTTC.

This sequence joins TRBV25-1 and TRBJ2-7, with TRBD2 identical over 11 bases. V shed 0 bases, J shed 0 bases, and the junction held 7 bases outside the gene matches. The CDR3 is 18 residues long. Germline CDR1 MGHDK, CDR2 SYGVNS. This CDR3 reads CASSEYLGGTSGSYEQYF. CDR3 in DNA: TGTGCCAGCAGTGAATATTTAGGTGGGACTAGCGGCTCCTACGAGCAGTACTTC.